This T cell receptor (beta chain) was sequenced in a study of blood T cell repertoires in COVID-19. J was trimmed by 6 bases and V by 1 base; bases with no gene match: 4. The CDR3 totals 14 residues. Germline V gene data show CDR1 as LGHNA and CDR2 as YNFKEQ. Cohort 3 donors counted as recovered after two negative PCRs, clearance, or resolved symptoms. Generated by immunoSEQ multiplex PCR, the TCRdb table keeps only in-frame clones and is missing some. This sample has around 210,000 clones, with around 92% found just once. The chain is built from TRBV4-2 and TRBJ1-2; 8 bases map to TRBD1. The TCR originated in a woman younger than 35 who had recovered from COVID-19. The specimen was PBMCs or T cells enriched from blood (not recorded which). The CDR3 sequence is CASSQAAGGHGYTF. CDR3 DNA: TGTGCCAGCAGCCAAGCCGCAGGGGGCCATGGCTACACCTTC.